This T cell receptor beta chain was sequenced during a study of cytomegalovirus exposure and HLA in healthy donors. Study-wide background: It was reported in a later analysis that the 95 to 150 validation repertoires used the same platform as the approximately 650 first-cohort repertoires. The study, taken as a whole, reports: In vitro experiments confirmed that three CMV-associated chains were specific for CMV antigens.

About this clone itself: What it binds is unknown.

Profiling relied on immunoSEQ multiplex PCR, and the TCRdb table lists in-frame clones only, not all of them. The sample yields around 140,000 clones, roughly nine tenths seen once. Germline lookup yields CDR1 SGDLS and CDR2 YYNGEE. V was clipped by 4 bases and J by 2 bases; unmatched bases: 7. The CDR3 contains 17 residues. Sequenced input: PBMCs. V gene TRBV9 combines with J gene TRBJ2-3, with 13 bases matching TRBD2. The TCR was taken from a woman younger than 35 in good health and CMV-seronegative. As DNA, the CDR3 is TGTGCCAGCAGCCCGACTAGCGGGGGGCCTCTCACAGATACGCAGTATTTT. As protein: CASSPTSGGPLTDTQYF.